This T cell receptor beta chain was retrieved from a study of T cells after yellow fever vaccination. On the study more broadly: Preparation of fractions with low cell numbers was performed using SMART-Seq v4 Ultra Low Input. Study results and limitations: The appearance of a small share of clonotypes in both CD4 and CD8 compartments was observed. Clones that expanded after primary vaccination mostly reappeared after the booster (roughly 96% CD4, about 89% CD8).

Comment on this clonotype: The antigen remains unidentified.

V gave up 3 bases and J gave up 7 bases, with 10 bases separating them. There are 13 residues in the CDR3. CDR1 and CDR2 (germline): SGHTA, FQGTGA. A 5'RACE template-switching step, the method used to make TCR cDNA, added a universal primer site and UMIs. TCRdb reanalysed the 5' RACE reads using MiXCR and keeps one entry per CDR3 protein. This sample has about 310,000 distinct CDR3 sequences, with about 3.5% found just once. This clonotype was obtained from a man aged 18 to 29 who received the YFV17D yellow fever vaccine. V and J are TRBV7-3 and TRBJ2-1, with D possibly being TRBD2 (5 bases). The sample was PBMCs, taken on the day of the yellow fever booster vaccination. The CDR3 nucleotides are TGTGCCAGCAGCTTCACGGGGTGGAATGAGCAGTTCTTC. Translation: CASSFTGWNEQFF. Full variable domain (missing parts from reference TRBV7-3 and TRBJ2-1): GAGVSQTPSNKVTEKGKYVELRCDPISGHTALYWYRQSLGQGPEFLIYFQGTGAADDSGLPNDRFFAVRPEGSVSTLKIQRTERGDSAVYLCASSFTGWNEQFFGPGTRLTVL.